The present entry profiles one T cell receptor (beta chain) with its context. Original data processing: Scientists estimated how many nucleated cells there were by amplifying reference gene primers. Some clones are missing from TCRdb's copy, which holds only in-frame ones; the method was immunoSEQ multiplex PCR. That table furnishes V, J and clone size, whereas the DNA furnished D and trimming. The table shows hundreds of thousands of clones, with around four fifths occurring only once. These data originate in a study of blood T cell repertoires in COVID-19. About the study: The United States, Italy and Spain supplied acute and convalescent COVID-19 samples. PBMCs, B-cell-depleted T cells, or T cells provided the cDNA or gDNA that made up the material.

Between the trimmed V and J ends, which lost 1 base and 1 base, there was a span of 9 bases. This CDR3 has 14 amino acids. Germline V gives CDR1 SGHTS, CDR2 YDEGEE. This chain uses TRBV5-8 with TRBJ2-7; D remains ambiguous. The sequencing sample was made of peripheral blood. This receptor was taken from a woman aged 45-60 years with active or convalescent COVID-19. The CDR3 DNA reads TGTGCCAGCAGCTTGTCCCACAGTTCCTACGAGCAGTACTTC. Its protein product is CASSLSHSSYEQYF.